Reported below is one TCR delta chain. The specificity of this receptor is unknown. The record has no base qualities; no much larger clone is one base away. For CDR1 and CDR2, the germline V gene lists TSWWSYY and QGS. The CDR3 has 32 amino acids, counting the end cysteine and phenylalanine. The sequence is cut down to CDR3 DNA, 96 bases in frame from base 1. Ends trimmed: V by 5 bases, J by 2 bases; bases unmatched to a gene: 53. This entry comes from a study of gamma-delta T cells after stem cell transplantation (dated by TCRdb to the mid-2010s). The library came from RT-PCR. Sequencing was carried out with an Illumina MiSeq. In TCRdb, clones were called once more from the public reads by CATT, and rows of identical DNA were later combined. The sample table holds some 1,400 delta-chain clones, of which roughly 2.3% were seen once. Of the sample, 55% to 80% is held by the ten largest clones.

The chain is encoded by TRDV1 joined to TRDJ1; 13 middle bases align to TRDD3. The TCR originated in a human donor. It is not recorded whose cells these are; they may come from a transplant donor. Sequenced input: gamma-delta T cells. The CDR3 protein: CALGPTFPSTILGDTRIRWVGWSLRETDKLIF. The nucleotide sequence is TGTGCTCTTGGGCCGACCTTCCCTTCAACTATACTGGGGGATACGCGTATCCGTTGGGTTGGGTGGTCGTTACGTGAGACCGATAAACTCATCTTT.